Each of the 14 T cell receptor beta chains below was sequenced from the same sample in a study of shared clonotypes between healthy human individuals. Clones were read by immunoSEQ multiplex PCR, and TCRdb kept only the in-frame ones, dropping some. This sample has about 660,000 clones, with 74% found just once. Sequences were obtained from memory CD4+ T cells sorted from blood. Specified subset: CD45RA-negative fraction. The receptor source for this set is a woman between 25 and 40 years old in good health.

The gene calls are TRBV19 and TRBJ2-2; weak D call: TRBD1 (6 bases). CDR1 and CDR2 from the germline V gene are LNHDA and SQIVND (reference sequence). The CDR3 runs to 15 residues. The V end lost 9 bases, the J end lost 0 bases, and 14 bases lay between the germline ends. CDR3 in amino acids: CASRRDTTNTGELFF. CDR3 sequence (DNA): TGTGCCAGCAGACGGGACACGACGAACACCGGGGAGCTGTTTTTT.

The chain links TRBV18 to TRBJ1-1; TRBD1 might be the D (6 bases). Trimming took 6 bases from V and 7 from J, leaving 18 bases between them. Germline V gene sequence: CDR1 KGHSH, CDR2 LQKENI. The CDR3 covers 14 residues. CDR3 amino acids: CASSESGGQVEAFF. The CDR3 DNA sequence: TGTGCCAGCTCGGAATCTGGGGGGCAGGTTGAAGCTTTCTTT.

V usage is TRBV19 and J usage is TRBJ2-2; tentatively, D is TRBD2 (6 bases). V was trimmed by 4 bases and J by 4 bases, leaving 16 bases between them. CDR1 is LNHDA, CDR2 SQIVND, per germline (reference sequence). CDR3 length: 16 amino acids. Written as DNA, the CDR3 is TGTGCCAGTAGTAGGGGCGGGACCATCCTCACCGGGGAGCTGTTTTTT. It translates to CASSRGGTILTGELFF.

This clone was detected a few times. The chain has TRBV2 and TRBJ1-1; D remains ambiguous. Between the trimmed V and J ends, which lost 7 bases and 0 bases, there was a span of 6 bases. Germline V gives CDR1 SNHLY, CDR2 FYNNEI. The CDR3 spans 12 residues. The CDR3 DNA reads TGTGCCAGCAATTTCATGAACACTGAAGCTTTCTTT. Amino acid sequence: CASNFMNTEAFF.

This chain's CDR3 is CASSTASRDEKLFF. In nucleotides, the CDR3 is TGTGCCAGTAGTACGGCCTCGAGAGATGAAAAACTGTTTTTT. This sequence joins TRBV19 and TRBJ1-4; D uncertain. The CDR3 spans 14 residues. Trimming removed 4 bases from V and 6 bases from J, with 12 bases in between. CDR1 and CDR2 from the germline V gene are LNHDA and SQIVND (reference sequence).

This chain uses TRBV27 with TRBJ1-5, with D tentatively TRBD1 (6 bases). The CDR3 totals 17 residues. Germline V lookup: CDR1 MNHEY, CDR2 SMNVEV (reference sequence). Trimming took 1 base from V and 0 from J, leaving 13 bases between them. The DNA of the CDR3 is TGTGCCAGCAGTTTATTGGCAGGGGTTTATAGCAATCAGCCCCAGCATTTT. This translates into CASSLLAGVYSNQPQHF.

This clone was observed a handful of times. This chain links TRBV10-2 with TRBJ2-7; D possibly corresponds to TRBD1 (6 bases). The germline V gene encodes CDR1 WSHSY and CDR2 SAAADI. The CDR3 has 16 residues. The germline V and J ends were trimmed by 0 bases and 3 bases, with 15 bases remaining between them. The CDR3 DNA follows: TGCGCCAGCAGTGAGTCACGTGGACAGTCGTTCTACGAGCAGTACTTC. Amino acids: CASSESRGQSFYEQYF.

The chain combines TRBV7-9 with TRBJ2-5; D is possibly TRBD2 (6 bases). CDR3 length: 12 amino acids. V was shortened by 4 bases and J by 9 bases, with 12 bases between the two germline ends. Germline assignment: CDR1 SEHNR and CDR2 FQNEAQ (reference sequence). CDR3 region: CASSSPRGAQYF. The CDR3 DNA sequence: TGTGCCAGCAGCTCCCCCCGCGGGGCCCAGTACTTC.

The V gene is TRBV14, the J gene TRBJ2-7; TRBD1 aligns across 9 bases. Germline CDR1 SGHDN, CDR2 FVKESK. The CDR3 contains 16 residues. V shed 1 base and J 1 base; nucleotides not matched to a gene: 5. The CDR3 spells CASSQVLGQGSYEQYF. The CDR3 nucleotides are TGTGCCAGCAGCCAAGTGTTAGGACAGGGGTCCTACGAGCAGTACTTC.

The V gene is TRBV20-1, the J gene TRBJ2-7, with D uncertain. The CDR3 sequence is 11 residues long. Germline V CDR1 and CDR2: DFQATT, SNEGSKA (reference sequence). V gave up 3 bases and J gave up 4 bases, with 7 bases separating them. The CDR3 DNA reads as TGCAGTGCTAGTCCGATGTACGAGCAGTACTTC. Its translation is CSASPMYEQYF.

This clone was picked up a small number of times. A single base is all that separates this from a far larger clone, so a read error is likely. The same CDR3 also results from other DNA sequences found in this sample. The CDR3 DNA reads as TGTGCCAGCAGTGGGGAGAATCAGCCCCAGCATTTT. This encodes CASSGENQPQHF. The rearrangement joins TRBV2 to TRBJ1-5, with no clear D. The CDR3 extends over 12 amino acids. V was trimmed by 4 bases and J by 4 bases, leaving 5 bases between them. Germline lookup yields CDR1 SNHLY and CDR2 FYNNEI.

The rearrangement uses TRBV2 and TRBJ2-6; no clear D gene. Trimming took 7 bases from V and 3 from J, leaving 7 bases between them. Germline CDR1 is SNHLY and CDR2 is FYNNEI. The CDR3 has 13 residues. The CDR3 loop is CASTLRGANVLTF. The CDR3 DNA reads as TGTGCCAGCACCCTCCGTGGGGCCAACGTCCTGACTTTC.

For the CDR3, the DNA is TGCGCCAGCAGCTTTACTAGCGTCGGCACCGGGGAGCTGTTTTTT. Residues: CASSFTSVGTGELFF. The genes are TRBV5-1 and TRBJ2-2, with TRBD2 identical over 7 bases. Per germline, CDR1 SGHRS and CDR2 YFSETQ. The CDR3 covers 15 residues. The V and J ends lost 2 bases and 4 bases, in that order; junction bases with no gene match: 5. The entire variable domain, with the rest obtained from reference TRBV5-1 and TRBJ2-2, is as follows: KAGVTQTPRYLIKTRGQQVTLSCSPISGHRSVSWYQQTPGQGLQFLFEYFSETQRNKGNFPGRFSGRQFSNSRSEMNVSTLELGDSALYLCASSFTSVGTGELFFGEGSRLTVL.

The sample holds one count of this clone. J is TRBJ2-2 and V is TRBV5-1, with 9 nucleotides matching TRBD2. Trimming took 0 bases from V and 9 from J; bases not matched to a gene: 6. The CDR3 has 15 residues. Germline V lookup: CDR1 SGHRS, CDR2 YFSETQ. The CDR3 loop reads CASSLEASGIRELFF. Here the CDR3 DNA reads TGCGCCAGCAGCTTGGAGGCTAGCGGGATTCGGGAGCTGTTTTTT.